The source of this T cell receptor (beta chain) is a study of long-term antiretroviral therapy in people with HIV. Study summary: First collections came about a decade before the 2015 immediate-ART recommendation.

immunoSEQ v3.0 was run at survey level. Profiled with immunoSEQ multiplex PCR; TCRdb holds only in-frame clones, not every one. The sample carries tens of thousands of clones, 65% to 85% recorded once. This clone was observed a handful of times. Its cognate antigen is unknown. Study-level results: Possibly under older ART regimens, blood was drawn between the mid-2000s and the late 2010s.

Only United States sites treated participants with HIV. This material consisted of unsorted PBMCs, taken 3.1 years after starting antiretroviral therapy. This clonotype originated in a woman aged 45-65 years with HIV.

The CDR3, as DNA: TGTGCCAGCAGTAGGGACAGCTCAAACTATGGCTACACCTTC. Translating gives CASSRDSSNYGYTF. The chain joins TRBV6-5 to TRBJ1-2, with 7 bases lining up with TRBD1. The germline V gene has CDR1 MNHEY and CDR2 SVGAGI. The CDR3 length is 14 residues. Germline trimming cut 5 bases from V and 2 bases from J; bases unmatched to any gene: 5.